The sequence of this TCR beta chain was determined in a study of T cell responses to AZD1222 COVID-19 vaccine. The study's findings and limits: In all cases, repertoires were sampled only after the peak T cell response.

Profiled with immunoSEQ multiplex PCR; TCRdb holds only in-frame clones, not every one. The repertoire holds about 140,000 clones, with 89% as singletons. The ends were cut back, 6 bases at V and 5 bases at J, with 13 bases in the middle. Germline V lookup: CDR1 MNHEY, CDR2 SVGAGI. CDR3 length equals 14 residues. As concerns this clone: Its antigen is still unknown.

The TCR sequence derives from an adult in good health. The source material was peripheral blood, sampled on day 0 of AZD1222 vaccination. V is TRBV6-5 and J is TRBJ1-4; TRBD1 is a possible D gene (6 bases). The CDR3 here is CASRPQGTNEKLFF. The DNA of the CDR3 is TGTGCCAGCAGACCGCAGGGGACAAATGAAAAACTGTTTTTT.